This T cell receptor (beta chain) was observed in a study of T cell responses to AZD1222 COVID-19 vaccine. V was trimmed by 7 bases and J by 2 bases, leaving 15 bases between them. CDR1 is LNHNV, CDR2 YYDKDF, per germline (reference sequence). The CDR3 runs to 15 residues. Study-wide points: Breadth and depth of Spike-specific TCRs rose after two AZD1222 doses.

Of note for this clone: The antigen is unknown.

This table comes from immunoSEQ multiplex PCR, and its TCRdb copy is limited to in-frame clones, with some not included. The sample lists over 90,000 clones, roughly 91% occurring once. The input for sequencing was peripheral blood, taken on day 0 of AZD1222 vaccination. The clonotype comes from an adult in good health. The chain combines TRBV15 with TRBJ1-5, with D tentatively TRBD1 (6 bases). The CDR3 loop reads CATTPGHRGNQPQHF. The CDR3 bases are TGTGCCACCACCCCGGGCCACAGGGGCAATCAGCCCCAGCATTTT.